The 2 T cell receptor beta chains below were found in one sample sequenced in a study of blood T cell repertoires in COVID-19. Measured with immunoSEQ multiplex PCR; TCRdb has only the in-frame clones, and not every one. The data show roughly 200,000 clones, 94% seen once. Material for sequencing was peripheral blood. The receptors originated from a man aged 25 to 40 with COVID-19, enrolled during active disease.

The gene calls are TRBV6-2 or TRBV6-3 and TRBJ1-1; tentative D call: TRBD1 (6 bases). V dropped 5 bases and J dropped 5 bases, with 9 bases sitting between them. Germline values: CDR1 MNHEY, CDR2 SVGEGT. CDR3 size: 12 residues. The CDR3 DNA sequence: TGTGCCAGCAGTAGGGGGGGGACTGAAGCTTTCTTT. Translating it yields CASSRGGTEAFF.

CDR3 amino acids: CASSPVRGDSQVMNTEAFF. The CDR3 nucleotides are TGTGCCAGCAGCCCCGTGAGGGGGGACAGCCAAGTTATGAACACTGAAGCTTTCTTT. The chain combines TRBV5-4 with TRBJ1-1; 7 nucleotides match TRBD1. Looked up from germline, CDR1 is SGHNT and CDR2 is YYREEE (reference sequence). This CDR3 is built from 19 residues. V lost 4 bases, J lost 0 bases, and 18 bases stayed unmatched.